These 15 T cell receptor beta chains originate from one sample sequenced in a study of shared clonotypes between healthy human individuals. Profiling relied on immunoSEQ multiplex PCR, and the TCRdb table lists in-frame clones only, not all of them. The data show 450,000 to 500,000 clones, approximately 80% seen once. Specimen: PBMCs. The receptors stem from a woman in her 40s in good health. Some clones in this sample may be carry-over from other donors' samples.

The CDR3 nucleotides read TGTGCCACCAGCGGGTTACGGGGTTACAATGAGCAGTTCTTC. Encoded protein: CATSGLRGYNEQFF. This sequence joins TRBV15 and TRBJ2-1; D is possibly TRBD2 (5 bases). This CDR3 has 14 amino acids. Trimming left V 5 bases short and J 4 bases short, with 12 bases between. Germline CDR1 LNHNV, CDR2 YYDKDF (reference sequence).

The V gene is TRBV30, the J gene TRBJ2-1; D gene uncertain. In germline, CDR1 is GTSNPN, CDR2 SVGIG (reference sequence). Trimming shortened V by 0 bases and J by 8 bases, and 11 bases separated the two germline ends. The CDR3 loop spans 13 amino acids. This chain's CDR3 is CAWSVPRLDEQFF. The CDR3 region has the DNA TGTGCCTGGAGTGTACCCCGCCTAGATGAGCAGTTCTTC.

CDR3 nucleotides: TGTGCCAGCAGCTTAATGTCAGCAGGGACTGAAGCTTTCTTT. Its protein product is CASSLMSAGTEAFF. The rearrangement links TRBV7-9 to TRBJ1-1, with TRBD1 as a possible D gene (5 bases). CDR1 is SEHNR and CDR2 is FQNEAQ in the germline V gene (reference sequence). V was cut by 2 bases and J by 5 bases, with 12 bases left in between. The CDR3 extends over 14 amino acids.

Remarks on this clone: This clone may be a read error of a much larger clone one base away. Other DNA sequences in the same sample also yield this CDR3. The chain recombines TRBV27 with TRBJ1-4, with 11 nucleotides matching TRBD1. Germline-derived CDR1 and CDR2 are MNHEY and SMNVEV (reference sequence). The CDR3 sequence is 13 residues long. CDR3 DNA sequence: TGCGCCAGCGGGACAGGGGGAATTGAAAAACTGTTTTTT. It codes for CASGTGGIEKLFF.

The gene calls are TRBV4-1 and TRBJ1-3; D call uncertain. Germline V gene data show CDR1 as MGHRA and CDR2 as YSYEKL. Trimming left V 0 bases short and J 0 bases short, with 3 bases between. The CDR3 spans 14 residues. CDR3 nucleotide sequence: TGCGCCAGCAGCCAAGAAGGCTCTGGAAACACCATATATTTT. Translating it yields CASSQEGSGNTIYF.

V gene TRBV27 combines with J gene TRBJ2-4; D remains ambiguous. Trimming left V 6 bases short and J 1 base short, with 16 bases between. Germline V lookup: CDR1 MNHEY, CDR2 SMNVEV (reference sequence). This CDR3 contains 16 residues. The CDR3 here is CASRAWWGNAKNIQYF. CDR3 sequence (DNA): TGTGCCAGCAGAGCTTGGTGGGGTAACGCCAAAAACATTCAGTACTTC.

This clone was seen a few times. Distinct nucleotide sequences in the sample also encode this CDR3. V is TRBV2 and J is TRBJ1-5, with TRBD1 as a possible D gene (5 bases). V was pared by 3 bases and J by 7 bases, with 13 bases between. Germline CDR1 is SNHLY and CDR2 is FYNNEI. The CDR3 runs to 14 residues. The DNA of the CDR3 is TGTGCCAGCAGTGAGGGGAGGGGAGGACAGCCCCAGCATTTT. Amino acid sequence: CASSEGRGGQPQHF.

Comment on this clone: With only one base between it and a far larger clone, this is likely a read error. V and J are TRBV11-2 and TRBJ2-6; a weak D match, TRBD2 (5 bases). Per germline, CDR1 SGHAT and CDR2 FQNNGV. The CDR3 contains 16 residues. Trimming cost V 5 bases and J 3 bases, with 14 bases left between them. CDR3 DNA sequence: TGTGCCAGCAGCCAAGATCTAGGGAGTGGGGCCAACGTCCTGACTTTC. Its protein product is CASSQDLGSGANVLTF.

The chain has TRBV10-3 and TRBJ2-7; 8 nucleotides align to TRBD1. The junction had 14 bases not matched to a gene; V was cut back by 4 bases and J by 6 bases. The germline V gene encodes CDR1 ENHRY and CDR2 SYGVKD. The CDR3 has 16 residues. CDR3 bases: TGTGCCATCAGTGGAGGACAGGGTGAAAGGGTCTTCGAGCAGTACTTC. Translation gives CAISGGQGERVFEQYF.

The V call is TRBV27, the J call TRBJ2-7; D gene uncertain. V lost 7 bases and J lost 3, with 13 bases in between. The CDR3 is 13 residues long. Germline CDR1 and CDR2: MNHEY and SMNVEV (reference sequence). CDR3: CASTGLGNYEQYF. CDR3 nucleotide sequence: TGTGCCAGCACCGGTCTAGGGAACTACGAGCAGTACTTC.

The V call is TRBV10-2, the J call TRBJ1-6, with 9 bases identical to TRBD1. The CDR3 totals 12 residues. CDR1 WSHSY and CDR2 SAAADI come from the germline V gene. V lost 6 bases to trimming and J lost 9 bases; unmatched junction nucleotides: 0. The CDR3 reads CASRTGGSPLHF. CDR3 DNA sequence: TGCGCCAGCAGGACAGGGGGTTCACCCCTCCACTTT.

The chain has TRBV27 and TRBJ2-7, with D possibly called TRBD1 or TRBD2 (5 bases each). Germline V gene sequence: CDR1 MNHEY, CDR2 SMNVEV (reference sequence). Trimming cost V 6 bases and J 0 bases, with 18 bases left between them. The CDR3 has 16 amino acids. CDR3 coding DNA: TGTGCCAGCAGCCGATCCGGGACCGAAAGCTCCTACGAGCAGTACTTC. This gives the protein CASSRSGTESSYEQYF.

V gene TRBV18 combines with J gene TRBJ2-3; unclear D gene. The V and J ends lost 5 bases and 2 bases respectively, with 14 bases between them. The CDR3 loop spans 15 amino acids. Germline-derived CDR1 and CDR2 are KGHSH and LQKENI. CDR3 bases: TGTGCCAGCTCATCGACAACAGCACACACAGATACGCAGTATTTT. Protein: CASSSTTAHTDTQYF.

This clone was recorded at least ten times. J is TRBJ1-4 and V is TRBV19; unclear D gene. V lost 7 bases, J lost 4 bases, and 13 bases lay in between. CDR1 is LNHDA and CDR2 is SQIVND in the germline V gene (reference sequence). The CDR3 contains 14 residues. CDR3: CASTSRNDNEKLFF. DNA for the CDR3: TGTGCCAGTACATCCCGGAACGATAATGAAAAACTGTTTTTT.

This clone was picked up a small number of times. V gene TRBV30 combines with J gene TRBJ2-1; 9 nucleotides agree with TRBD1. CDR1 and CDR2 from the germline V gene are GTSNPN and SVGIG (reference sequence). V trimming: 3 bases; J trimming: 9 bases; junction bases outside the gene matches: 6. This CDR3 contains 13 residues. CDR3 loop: CAWSPDRGTEQFF. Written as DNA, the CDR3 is TGTGCCTGGAGCCCGGACAGGGGTACTGAGCAGTTCTTC.